The 4 T cell receptor beta chains presented below share a single source sample, sequenced in a study of CD8+ T cells in alopecia areata. Extraction and reverse transcription of RNA yielded cDNA as the sequencing template. Generated by immunoSEQ multiplex PCR, the TCRdb table keeps only in-frame clones and is missing some. The table lists about 110,000 clones, roughly 56% of them singletons. Documented treatment: oral pan-JAK inhibitor, 5-10 mg twice daily. Sequencing was performed on CD4+ T cells sorted from blood, taken at week 24, from a patient treated with tofacitinib. These receptor sequences come from a human donor with alopecia areata.

The chain carries TRBV30 and TRBJ1-6; perhaps TRBD1 as D (5 bases). CDR1 and CDR2 (germline): GTSNPN, SVGIG (reference sequence). V lost 4 bases to trimming and J lost 7 bases, with 11 bases between them. The CDR3 contains 13 residues. CDR3 in amino acids: CAWMPGENSPLHF. The DNA for the CDR3 is TGTGCCTGGATGCCGGGGGAGAATTCACCCCTCCACTTT.

This clone has just a few counts. V gene TRBV4-1 combines with J gene TRBJ1-2; no clear D gene. This CDR3 has 13 residues. Germline CDR1 MGHRA, CDR2 YSYEKL. V lost 3 bases and J 1 base, leaving 6 bases between the germline ends. CDR3 bases: TGCGCCAGCAGCCAGGACGGTAACTATGGCTACACCTTC. Amino acids: CASSQDGNYGYTF.

Only a few counts were recorded for this clone. The V gene is TRBV7-9, the J gene TRBJ2-5; D gene unclear. The CDR3 is made up of 11 amino acids. The germline V gene encodes CDR1 SEHNR and CDR2 FQNEAQ (reference sequence). The ends were cut back, 3 bases at V and 5 bases at J, with 4 bases in the middle. CDR3 loop: CASSLKETQYF. The DNA of the CDR3 is TGTGCCAGCAGCTTGAAGGAGACCCAGTACTTC.

This sequence joins TRBV30 and TRBJ2-5, with TRBD1 matching over 7 bases. With V trimmed by 4 bases and J by 2 bases, 1 base remained unmatched. CDR1 is GTSNPN, CDR2 SVGIG, per germline (reference sequence). This CDR3 region has 12 residues. The chain's CDR3 is CAWTGGQETQYF. The CDR3 bases are TGTGCCTGGACAGGGGGTCAAGAGACCCAGTACTTC.